The 30 T cell receptor beta chains reported below all come from one sample, sequenced in a study of T cell responses to AZD1222 COVID-19 vaccine. Here immunoSEQ multiplex PCR was the method, and the copy in TCRdb shows in-frame clones only, minus some. The profile shows some 120,000 clones, approximately 92% of them singletons. The sample was peripheral blood, taken 28 days after the second AZD1222 dose. These TCRs come from an adult who received the AZD1222 COVID-19 vaccine.

This clone appeared a single time. V is TRBV11-2 and J is TRBJ2-1; D unclear. The CDR3 covers 15 residues. The germline CDR1 and CDR2 sequences are SGHAT and FQNNGV. Trimming shortened V by 5 bases and J by 0 bases, and 11 bases separated the two germline ends. DNA of the CDR3: TGTGCCAGCAGCCCATTTGCTAGCTCCTACAATGAGCAGTTCTTC. Protein sequence: CASSPFASSYNEQFF.

The chain uses TRBV6-5 and TRBJ2-7; 7 bases are shared with TRBD2. The V gene end was trimmed by 1 base and the J gene end by 7 bases; junction bases not matched to a gene: 10. The CDR3 consists of 15 residues. The V gene's germline CDR1 is MNHEY and CDR2 SVGAGI. The CDR3 coding sequence is TGTGCCAGCAGTTACTTGGGGGGGAAATCGGGGGAGCAGTACTTC. This gives the protein CASSYLGGKSGEQYF.

V gene TRBV3-1 (or the pseudogene TRBV3-2) combines with J gene TRBJ2-5, with 12 nucleotides matching TRBD2. Germline V lookup: CDR1 LGHDT, CDR2 YNNKEL (reference sequence). There are 14 residues in the CDR3. V was clipped by 4 bases and J by 4 bases; unmatched bases: 1. The CDR3 DNA follows: TGTGCCAGCAGCCGACTAGCGGGAGTAGAGACCCAGTACTTC. It is translated as CASSRLAGVETQYF.

The rearrangement joins TRBV12-5 to TRBJ1-2; D possibly corresponds to TRBD1 (6 bases). Trimming took 5 bases from V and 4 from J, leaving 17 bases between them. Per the germline V gene, CDR1 is LGHNT and CDR2 is FRNRAP. The CDR3 has 15 residues. In nucleotides, the CDR3 is TGTGCTAGTGGTATCTGGACAGCCGCCTCCTATGGCTACACCTTC. This translates into CASGIWTAASYGYTF.

Only one count was recorded for this clone. The chain joins TRBV7-6 to TRBJ2-5; TRBD2 matches 10 bases. Per germline, CDR1 SGHVS and CDR2 FNYEAQ. V gave up 4 bases and J gave up 2 bases; unmatched junction bases: 10. The CDR3 extends over 17 amino acids. The CDR3 nucleotides are TGTGCCAGCAGCTCCTCCCCACTAGCGGGATATCAAGAGACCCAGTACTTC. Encoded protein: CASSSSPLAGYQETQYF.

This clone was seen only once. V usage is TRBV29-1 and J usage is TRBJ1-2; D is undetermined. The germline V gene encodes CDR1 SQVTM and CDR2 ANQGSEA. This CDR3 is 13 amino acids long. Trimming took 1 base from V and 10 from J, leaving 16 bases between them. This chain's CDR3 is CSVEADLLWDYTF. The DNA for the CDR3 is TGCAGCGTTGAAGCGGACTTACTATGGGACTACACCTTC.

A remark on this clone: The junction differs from germline at one of its ends, possibly a read error. The CDR3 protein is CASSLSGGQTVSF. CDR3 nucleotide sequence: TGTGCCAGCAGCCTATCAGGAGGGCAGACCGTGTCCTTC. The chain carries TRBV7-2 and TRBJ2-7, with D perhaps TRBD2 (6 bases). Germline assignment: CDR1 SGHTA and CDR2 FQGNSA. The CDR3 covers 13 residues.

The chain recombines TRBV24-1 with TRBJ1-3; unclear D gene. This CDR3 contains 11 residues. From germline, CDR1 is KGHDR and CDR2 SFDVKD. V was pared by 6 bases and J by 7 bases, with 6 bases between. The DNA for the CDR3 is TGTGCCACCAGTAATGAGAACACCATATATTTT. It translates to CATSNENTIYF.

This chain links TRBV3-1 (or the pseudogene TRBV3-2) with TRBJ2-5, with TRBD1 as a possible D gene (6 bases). CDR1 is LGHDT and CDR2 is YNNKEL in the germline V gene (reference sequence). The CDR3 has 14 amino acids. The V end was cut by 4 bases, the J end by 3 bases, with 12 bases between. CDR3 nucleotide sequence: TGTGCCAGCAGCCCTACAGGGACGGAAGAGACCCAGTACTTC. Amino acid sequence: CASSPTGTEETQYF.

The J gene is TRBJ2-5, the V gene TRBV15; perhaps D is TRBD1 or TRBD2 (5 bases each). The germline CDR1 and CDR2 sequences are LNHNV and YYDKDF (reference sequence). The CDR3 runs to 14 residues. V gave up 3 bases and J gave up 4 bases, with 12 bases separating them. As DNA, the CDR3 is TGTGCCACCAGCAGCAGGGCCGGAGGAGAGACCCAGTACTTC. Its protein product is CATSSRAGGETQYF.

The rearrangement links TRBV7-9 to TRBJ1-2; TRBD1 is a possible D gene (6 bases). Deletions cut 2 bases from V and 4 bases from J, with 14 bases between. Looked up from germline, CDR1 is SEHNR and CDR2 is FQNEAQ (reference sequence). CDR3 length: 15 amino acids. The CDR3 DNA reads as TGTGCCAGCAGCTTAAGCGGGGAAGGGGGCTATGGCTACACCTTC. Translating gives CASSLSGEGGYGYTF.

The V call is TRBV19, the J call TRBJ2-7; maybe TRBD2 (5 bases). The CDR3 covers 15 residues. V was clipped by 1 base and J by 2 bases, with 12 bases between them. The germline V gene has CDR1 LNHDA and CDR2 SQIVND (reference sequence). The CDR3 bases are TGTGCCAGTAGTATAGTGGGTGACTATACCTACGAGCAGTACTTC. Residues: CASSIVGDYTYEQYF. Supplemented by reference TRBV19 and TRBJ2-7, the full variable domain reads DGGITQSPKYLFRKEGQNVTLSCEQNLNHDAMYWYRQDPGQGLRLIYYSQIVNDFQKGDIAEGYSVSREKKESFPLTVTSAQKNPTAFYLCASSIVGDYTYEQYFGPGTRLTVT.

V gene TRBV7-8 combines with J gene TRBJ1-2; 7 bases fit TRBD1. After removal of 2 bases from V and 6 bases from J, the junction contained 6 bases not matched to a gene. This CDR3 contains 14 residues. CDR1 and CDR2 from the germline V gene are SGHVS and FQNEAQ. CDR3 in DNA: TGTGCCAGCAGCTTACAGGGGGGAGGGAATGGCTACACCTTC. It yields the protein CASSLQGGGNGYTF.

The genes are TRBV2 and TRBJ2-7; 14 bases are shared with TRBD2. In germline, CDR1 is SNHLY, CDR2 FYNNEI. This CDR3 region has 15 residues. V dropped 7 bases and J dropped 5; count of bases not matched to a gene: 7. The CDR3 region has the DNA TGTGCCAGCAATAAGGGACTAGCGGGAGTCGACGAGCAGTACTTC. It is translated as CASNKGLAGVDEQYF.

This clone was recorded at least ten times. The gene calls are TRBV19 and TRBJ1-4, with 8 positions matching TRBD1. The V gene end was trimmed by 8 bases and the J gene end by 6 bases; junction bases not matched to a gene: 5. The CDR3 spans 13 residues. The germline gives CDR1 LNHDA, CDR2 SQIVND (reference sequence). The CDR3 DNA follows: TGTGCCAGTTACAGACAGGGGTATGAAAAACTGTTTTTT. The encoded protein is CASYRQGYEKLFF.

The chain has TRBV4-1 and TRBJ1-3; D not certain. In germline, CDR1 is MGHRA, CDR2 YSYEKL. Trimming removed 4 bases from V and 0 bases from J, with 10 bases in between. CDR3 length: 15 amino acids. The DNA for the CDR3 is TGCGCCAGCAGCCCGGGCCTCCCCTCTGGAAACACCATATATTTT. Protein product: CASSPGLPSGNTIYF.

This clone was seen only once. The chain uses TRBV2 and TRBJ1-5; TRBD1 matches at 10 bases. V dropped 1 base and J dropped 6; count of bases not matched to a gene: 3. The CDR3 has 15 residues. The germline V gene has CDR1 SNHLY and CDR2 FYNNEI. The chain's CDR3 is CASSEGRDRGQPQHF. CDR3 DNA sequence: TGTGCCAGCAGTGAAGGTAGGGACAGGGGTCAGCCCCAGCATTTT.

The J gene is TRBJ1-3, the V gene TRBV19, with D possibly TRBD1 on 5 matching bases. Deletions cut 8 bases from V and 2 bases from J, with 22 bases between. Germline CDR1 reads LNHDA; CDR2 reads SQIVND (reference sequence). The CDR3 length is 17 residues. The CDR3, as DNA: TGTGCCAGTGCCGCCATGGGAGTTTTCAGGGCTGGAAACACCATATATTTT. This gives the protein CASAAMGVFRAGNTIYF.

This clone showed up just once. The gene calls are TRBV21-1 and TRBJ2-1; the table names TRBD2, a call not compared with the DNA. TRBV21-1 is noted as a pseudogene. CDR3 length: 15 residues. The DNA of the CDR3 is TGTGCCAGCAGCCCCCGGGACTCAAACTACAATGAGCAGTTCTTC. This encodes CASSPRDSNYNEQFF.

This sequence joins TRBV5-4 and TRBJ2-7, with D hard to call. The CDR3 contains 13 residues. Germline assignment: CDR1 SGHNT and CDR2 YYREEE (reference sequence). V gave up 0 bases and J gave up 2 bases, with 6 bases separating them. CDR3 DNA sequence: TGTGCCAGCAGCTTGGAACAGCCCTACGAGCAGTACTTC. Protein product: CASSLEQPYEQYF.

The rearrangement links TRBV9 to TRBJ2-7; 10 nucleotides align to TRBD1. V was pared by 0 bases and J by 2 bases, with 5 bases of the junction left unmatched. Germline CDR1 is SGDLS and CDR2 is YYNGEE. The CDR3 is made up of 16 amino acids. CDR3 nucleotide sequence: TGTGCCAGCAGCGTAGGAGGGACAGGGGTAACCTACGAGCAGTACTTC. Its translation is CASSVGGTGVTYEQYF.

This chain links TRBV7-2 with TRBJ2-4; D is uncertain. Deletions cut 0 bases from V and 5 bases from J, with 11 bases between. CDR1 is SGHTA and CDR2 is FQGNSA in the germline V gene. This CDR3 spans 15 amino acids. Written as DNA, the CDR3 is TGTGCCAGCAGCTTAGCCCTGATAAACCAAAACATTCAGTACTTC. Protein product: CASSLALINQNIQYF. The complete variable domain, with remaining parts taken from reference TRBV7-2 and TRBJ2-4, reads GAGVSQSPSNKVTEKGKDVELRCDPISGHTALYWYRQSLGQGLEFLIYFQGNSAPDKSGLPSDRFSAERTGGSVSTLTIQRTQQEDSAVYLCASSLALINQNIQYFGAGTRLSVL.

This clone was seen a single time. This chain uses TRBV5-5 with TRBJ1-1; D unresolved. Germline V gene sequence: CDR1 SGHKS, CDR2 YYEKEE (reference sequence). The CDR3 loop spans 13 amino acids. V was clipped by 3 bases and J by 7 bases, with 13 bases between them. The CDR3 here is CASSSERSLEAFF. The CDR3 DNA follows: TGTGCCAGCAGCTCCGAGCGATCCCTTGAAGCTTTCTTT.

This clone was observed a single time. The chain combines TRBV3-1 (or the pseudogene TRBV3-2) with TRBJ2-7; D perhaps matches TRBD1 (5 bases). This CDR3 region has 14 residues. The germline V and J ends were trimmed by 1 base and 6 bases, with 13 bases remaining between them. Germline CDR1 and CDR2: LGHDT and YNNKEL (reference sequence). This CDR3 is CASSQAAGYGEQYF. CDR3 nucleotides: TGTGCCAGCAGCCAAGCGGCAGGGTATGGCGAGCAGTACTTC.

This clone was counted a single time. The CDR3 reads CASSPLPLDRARETQYF. CDR3 DNA: TGTGCCAGCAGTCCATTACCTTTAGACAGGGCCAGGGAGACCCAGTACTTC. The chain carries TRBV27 and TRBJ2-5; 7 bases map to TRBD1. This CDR3 region has 17 residues. With 5 bases clipped from V and 5 bases from J, the junction kept 17 bases outside the gene matches. Looked up from germline, CDR1 is MNHEY and CDR2 is SMNVEV (reference sequence).

The chain links TRBV28 to TRBJ1-3, with D tentatively TRBD1 (5 bases). The CDR3 runs to 16 residues. Germline V gene lookup returns CDR1 MDHEN and CDR2 SYDVKM. V was clipped by 1 base and J by 0 bases, with 10 bases between them. Written as DNA, the CDR3 is TGTGCCAGCAGTTTATCCGGCAGGGTCTCTGGAAACACCATATATTTT. It is translated as CASSLSGRVSGNTIYF.

The J gene is TRBJ1-5, the V gene TRBV20-1, with D unclear. Trimming removed 3 bases from V and 11 bases from J, with 11 bases in between. This CDR3 region has 11 residues. The germline gives CDR1 DFQATT, CDR2 SNEGSKA (reference sequence). This CDR3 is CSARIRQAQHF. CDR3 nucleotides: TGCAGTGCTAGGATTAGGCAGGCCCAGCATTTT.

The rearrangement joins TRBV6-5 to TRBJ1-5; D gene ambiguous. The length of the CDR3 is 14 residues. The V gene lost 2 bases and the J gene lost 8 bases, with 13 bases spanning the gap. Germline V gene lookup returns CDR1 MNHEY and CDR2 SVGAGI. CDR3 sequence reads: CASSYGREWKPQHF. CDR3 coding DNA: TGTGCCAGCAGTTACGGGAGGGAGTGGAAGCCCCAGCATTTT.

The chain combines TRBV11-2 with TRBJ1-4; 11 bases match TRBD1. Germline CDR1 and CDR2: SGHAT and FQNNGV. This CDR3 has 15 amino acids. V trimming: 5 bases; J trimming: 6 bases; junction bases outside the gene matches: 5. The CDR3 DNA follows: TGTGCCAGCAGCCCTATGGGACAGGGGGATGAAAAACTGTTTTTT. It translates to CASSPMGQGDEKLFF. Together with reference TRBV11-2 and TRBJ1-4, the CDR3 gives the full variable domain: EAGVAQSPRYKIIEKRQSVAFWCNPISGHATLYWYQQILGQGPKLLIQFQNNGVVDDSQLPKDRFSAERLKGVDSTLKIQPAKLEDSAVYLCASSPMGQGDEKLFFGSGTQLSVL.

The V call is TRBV10-3, the J call TRBJ2-2; D remains ambiguous. V gave up 6 bases and J gave up 1 base, with 6 bases separating them. Germline lookup yields CDR1 ENHRY and CDR2 SYGVKD. The CDR3 runs 13 residues. DNA for the CDR3: TGTGCCATCAGAGGAGAGAACACCGGGGAGCTGTTTTTT. Translation: CAIRGENTGELFF.